This T cell receptor (beta chain) originates from a study of cytomegalovirus exposure and HLA in healthy donors. Researchers ran the PCR with 60 Vbeta and 13 Jbeta primers. TCRdb's copy holds only in-frame clones and misses some; the assay was immunoSEQ multiplex PCR. The table lists some 140,000 clones, 70% to 85% of them singletons. Looked up from germline, CDR1 is SNHLY and CDR2 is FYNNEI. Trimming took off 1 base at V and 5 bases at J, with 6 bases between the two ends. The CDR3 is 12 amino acids. The clonotype comes from a middle-aged man in good health and CMV-seropositive. The chain employs TRBV2 and TRBJ2-7; D ambiguous. What was sequenced was PBMCs. CDR3 sequence: CASSEVGDEQYF. CDR3 DNA: TGTGCCAGCAGTGAAGTCGGAGACGAGCAGTACTTC.